These T cell receptor beta chains were read from a single sample in a study of cytomegalovirus exposure and HLA in healthy donors. The data were produced by immunoSEQ multiplex PCR, yet TCRdb's version contains in-frame clones alone and is incomplete. The sample includes some 80,000 clones, 90% to 97% of them seen just once. Specimen: PBMCs. These receptors were taken from a woman under 30 in good health and CMV-seronegative. The CDR3 runs from the conserved cysteine through the conserved F or W. The D gene is left open where the match is weak. Size values are once, few and many counts, or a class for expanded clones, and some rows have none.

. TRBD2 TRBJ2-3 TRBV5-8 CASSLMGLLATSTDTQYF TGTGCCAGCAGCTTGATGGGGCTACTAGCGACTAGCACAGATACGCAGTATTTT
once TRBD2 TRBJ2-3 TRBV5-1 CASSLREETTDTQYF TGCGCCAGCAGCTTGCGGGAGGAGACCACAGATACGCAGTATTTT
. . TRBJ2-7 TRBV9 CASSVEGVGARQYF TGTGCCAGCAGCGTAGAGGGGGTCGGGGCGAGGCAGTACTTC
. . TRBJ1-2 TRBV2 CASSGQNTMTGYTF TGTGCCAGCAGTGGGCAGAACACTATGACTGGCTACACCTTC
. TRBD1 TRBJ2-7 TRBV19 CASSPGTGSLYEQYF TGTGCCAGTAGTCCCGGGACAGGGTCTCTCTACGAGCAGTACTTC
. . TRBJ2-1 TRBV9 CASSGLAEQFF TGTGCCAGCAGCGGACTGGCTGAGCAGTTCTTC
. TRBD1 TRBJ1-5 TRBV6-1 CASSEAFQGVSNQPQHF TGTGCCAGCAGTGAAGCATTTCAGGGGGTTAGCAATCAGCCCCAGCATTTT
. TRBD2 TRBJ2-2 TRBV28 CSSGDLDANTGELFF TGTTCTAGCGGGGACCTGGACGCGAACACCGGGGAGCTGTTTTTT
. TRBD2 TRBJ2-7 TRBV2 CASGLAGSSYEQYF TGTGCCAGTGGTTTAGCGGGGAGCTCCTACGAGCAGTACTTC
once TRBD2 TRBJ2-1 TRBV25-1 CASSELAAYNEQFF TGTGCCAGCAGTGAACTAGCGGCCTACAATGAGCAGTTCTTC
. . TRBJ2-2 TRBV2 CASTPGRVHPGELFF TGTGCCAGCACCCCGGGCAGGGTTCACCCCGGGGAGCTGTTTTTT
. . TRBJ1-1 TRBV7-2 CASSRQADTEAFF TGTGCCAGCAGCCGACAGGCGGACACTGAAGCTTTCTTT
. TRBD1 TRBJ2-7 TRBV11-2 CASSSHRGRDEQYF TGTGCCAGCAGCTCACACAGGGGGCGCGACGAGCAGTACTTC
. TRBD1 TRBJ1-2 TRBV19 CASTSRTGDGYTF TGTGCCAGTACCTCCAGGACAGGGGATGGCTACACCTTC
. TRBD2 TRBJ2-1 TRBV5-1 CASSLDATSIANEQFF TGCGCCAGCAGCTTGGACGCGACTAGCATCGCGAATGAGCAGTTCTTC
. . TRBJ1-2 TRBV27 CASSWQSDSGYTF TGTGCCAGCAGTTGGCAGAGTGACAGTGGCTACACCTTC
. TRBD2 TRBJ2-7 TRBV18 CASSPTGTSGSEQYF TGTGCCAGCTCTCCGACCGGGACTAGCGGGAGCGAGCAGTACTTC
. . TRBJ1-1 TRBV18 CASSPGEGLNTEAFF TGTGCCAGCTCACCGGGGGAGGGACTGAACACTGAAGCTTTCTTT
. TRBD2 TRBJ2-7 TRBV10-3 CAISEPRTGGRGEQYF TGTGCCATCAGTGAGCCGAGAACAGGCGGGAGAGGCGAGCAGTACTTC
. TRBD1 TRBJ2-7 TRBV2 CASSEAFGTGAYEQYF TGTGCCAGCAGTGAAGCGTTCGGGACAGGTGCCTACGAGCAGTACTTC
once . TRBJ1-3 TRBV5-1 CASSLEAGSSGNTIYF TGCGCCAGCAGCTTGGAGGCAGGTAGCTCTGGAAACACCATATATTTT
. . TRBJ2-1 TRBV21-1 CASSNLGGRDRGLNEQFF TGTGCCAGCAGCAACCTAGGAGGACGGGACAGGGGGTTGAATGAGCAGTTCTTC
. . TRBJ2-2 TRBV19 CASTGQITGELFF TGTGCCAGTACCGGACAGATCACCGGGGAGCTGTTTTTT
. TRBD2 TRBJ2-4 TRBV15 CATSRGLAGADKNIQYF TGTGCCACCAGCAGAGGACTAGCGGGAGCGGACAAAAACATTCAGTACTTC
. TRBD1 TRBJ1-5 TRBV11-2 CASSPGTVGWQPQHF TGTGCCAGCAGCCCCGGGACAGTAGGTTGGCAGCCCCAGCATTTT
. . TRBJ1-1 TRBV6-1 CASSESGVGTEAFF TGTGCCAGCAGTGAGTCGGGGGTTGGGACTGAAGCTTTCTTT
. . TRBJ2-5 TRBV18 CASSPTGGETQYF TGTGCCAGCTCACCCACAGGTGGCGAGACCCAGTACTTC
. . TRBJ2-6 TRBV28 CASSLKGNPGANVLTF TGTGCCAGCAGTTTAAAGGGGAACCCTGGGGCCAACGTCCTGACTTTC
. TRBD2 TRBJ2-7 TRBV10-2 CASRITSGVGYEQYF TGCGCCAGCAGAATAACTAGCGGGGTGGGGTACGAGCAGTACTTC
. TRBD1 TRBJ1-1 TRBV6-6 CASTRDRGSEAFF TGTGCCAGCACCAGGGACAGGGGCAGTGAAGCTTTCTTT
. TRBD1 TRBJ2-3 TRBV7-2 CASRKQGGGTDTQYF TGTGCCAGCAGGAAACAGGGGGGAGGCACAGATACGCAGTATTTT
. . TRBJ1-6 TRBV7-2 CASSRHRMDTSSYNSPLHF TGTGCCAGCAGCCGTCACCGGATGGACACGAGCTCCTATAATTCACCCCTCCACTTT
. TRBD2 TRBJ2-7 TRBV5-1 CASSFATGGYEQYF TGCGCCAGCAGCTTTGCAACGGGGGGCTACGAGCAGTACTTC
. . TRBJ2-3 TRBV9 CASDISGASTDTQYF TGTGCCAGCGACATTAGCGGAGCTAGCACAGATACGCAGTATTTT
. . TRBJ2-7 TRBV11-2 CASSYDSINYEQYF TGTGCCAGCAGCTATGACAGTATAAACTACGAGCAGTACTTC
. . TRBJ2-2 TRBV28 CASSQQRQDGELFF TGTGCCAGCAGCCAACAGAGACAAGACGGGGAGCTGTTTTTT
. . TRBJ2-2 TRBV5-1 CASSGTPNTGELFF TGCGCCAGCAGCGGGACACCGAACACCGGGGAGCTGTTTTTT
. . TRBJ2-1 TRBV5-6 CASSSGYNEQFF TGTGCCAGCAGCAGCGGGTACAATGAGCAGTTCTTC
. . TRBJ2-7 TRBV2 CASADYLSYEQYF TGTGCCAGCGCGGACTATCTCTCCTACGAGCAGTACTTC
. TRBD1 TRBJ2-7 TRBV5-1 CASSSVTGQYEQYF TGCGCCAGCAGCTCCGTGACAGGGCAATACGAGCAGTACTTC
. . TRBJ2-7 TRBV6-5 CASSYTGLSSYEQYF TGTGCCAGCAGTTACACGGGGTTGTCCTCCTACGAGCAGTACTTC
. TRBD1 TRBJ1-1 TRBV5-1 CASSSGTGVEAFF TGCGCCAGCAGCTCCGGGACAGGGGTCGAAGCTTTCTTT
. . TRBJ1-4 TRBV27 CASSLYSFNEKLFF TGTGCCAGCAGTTTATACAGCTTTAATGAAAAACTGTTTTTT
. . TRBJ1-2 TRBV6-6 CASSYGGSGGYTF TGTGCCAGCAGTTACGGGGGGTCGGGCGGCTACACCTTC
. TRBD2 TRBJ2-7 TRBV5-4 CASSFRGRAYEQYF TGTGCCAGCAGCTTCCGCGGGAGGGCCTACGAGCAGTACTTC
once . TRBJ1-4 TRBV18 CASSPPGGPGEKLFF TGTGCCAGCTCACCACCGGGGGGGCCGGGTGAAAAACTGTTTTTT
. TRBD1 TRBJ1-1 TRBV19 CASSILYRTGIISTEAFF TGTGCCAGTAGTATACTCTACCGGACAGGGATCATTAGCACTGAAGCTTTCTTT
. . TRBJ2-7 TRBV5-8 CASSSFSEQYF TGTGCCAGCAGCTCCTTTTCCGAGCAGTACTTC
. TRBD2 TRBJ2-3 TRBV11-3 CASSLGSGGGADTQYF TGTGCCAGCAGCTTGGGTAGCGGGGGTGGGGCAGATACGCAGTATTTT
once TRBD2 TRBJ2-1 TRBV6-4 CASSDSVSGTFNEQFF TGTGCCAGCAGTGACTCGGTTAGCGGGACCTTCAATGAGCAGTTCTTC
once . TRBJ2-7 TRBV7-9 CACGSEETGYEQYF TGTGCCTGCGGCTCTGAGGAGACCGGCTACGAGCAGTACTTC
. TRBD1 TRBJ2-3 TRBV19 CASRVAGGTDTQYF TGTGCCAGTAGGGTCGCAGGGGGAACAGATACGCAGTATTTT
. TRBD2 TRBJ2-7 TRBV7-9 CASSLSGTSDEQYF TGTGCCAGCAGCTTATCAGGGACTAGCGACGAGCAGTACTTC
. TRBD1 TRBJ1-6 TRBV2 CASRDRGGNSPLHF TGTGCCAGCAGGGACAGGGGAGGTAATTCACCCCTCCACTTT
. . TRBJ2-7 TRBV27 CASSYTFGTGFYEQYF TGTGCCAGCAGCTATACCTTCGGGACTGGATTCTACGAGCAGTACTTC
. . TRBJ2-7 TRBV30 CAWSVASPLVWYEQYF TGTGCCTGGAGTGTAGCGTCTCCCCTGGTGTGGTACGAGCAGTACTTC
. TRBD1 TRBJ1-6 TRBV6-1 CASSEGQGGNSPLHF TGTGCCAGCAGTGAGGGACAGGGTGGGAATTCACCCCTCCACTTT
. . TRBJ2-7 TRBV5-1 CASSLAGSGYEQYF TGCGCCAGCAGCTTGGCGGGAAGTGGGTACGAGCAGTACTTC